The subject of this entry is one T cell receptor beta chain. This table comes from immunoSEQ multiplex PCR, and its TCRdb copy is limited to in-frame clones, with some not included. The repertoire has roughly 50,000 clones, under 95% of them found once; the top ten carry roughly 1%. The data originate from a study of cytomegalovirus exposure and HLA in healthy donors. This CDR3 has 16 residues. CDR1 and CDR2 (germline): SGHRS, YFSETQ. The junction had 5 bases not matched to a gene; V was cut back by 0 bases and J by 3 bases. The TCR sequence derives from a man younger than 35 in good health and CMV-seronegative. Sequencing used PBMCs. The chain carries TRBV5-1 and TRBJ2-1, with 8 bases aligning to TRBD1. The CDR3 spells CASSLAAGGRYNEQFF. In DNA, the CDR3 is TGCGCCAGCAGCTTGGCCGCAGGGGGCCGCTACAATGAGCAGTTCTTC.